In this sample, the clone carrying this TCR beta chain turned up a few times. Antigen unknown. The sample originates from a study of CD8 T cells in ankylosing spondylitis. Quantitative 5'-RACE with molecular barcodes was used to make the TCR beta libraries. TCRdb processed the 5' RACE reads anew with MiXCR; each CDR3 protein has one entry. The sample has hundreds of thousands of distinct CDR3 sequences; roughly 20% are singletons. The ends were cut back, 3 bases at V and 4 bases at J, with 9 bases in the middle. CDR1 GTSNPN and CDR2 SVGIG come from the germline V gene (reference sequence). The CDR3 runs to 12 residues. Notes on the study in general: Certain motif variants had earlier been reported in reactive arthritis synovial fluid and blood. The clones that were linked to disease were reported to be significantly enriched in matched synovial fluid samples from ankylosing spondylitis patients. What appeared characteristic of ankylosing spondylitis blood was a TCR beta motif of eight highly homologous variants.

Material for sequencing was blood, either unsorted or a sorted T cell fraction (not recorded which). This sequence was found in a male donor with ankylosing spondylitis or in good health (not recorded which). The chain uses TRBV30 and TRBJ1-1; possibly TRBD1 for D (5 bases). The CDR3 here is CAWSGGTTEAFF. DNA of the CDR3: TGTGCCTGGAGCGGGGGGACCACTGAAGCTTTCTTT.